This paragraph reports one T cell receptor beta chain. The antigen remains unidentified. After removal of 0 bases from V and 6 bases from J, the junction contained 15 bases not matched to a gene. Germline-derived CDR1 and CDR2 are MNHEY and SVGAGI. The CDR3 length is 19 residues. This entry belongs to a study of quantifying T cell responses using KT2 cells. For the study at large: RNA was reverse transcribed with TCR alpha and beta constant-region primers. The study, taken as a whole, reports: The number of KT2 alpha and beta sequences was a linear function of input KT2 cells.

Each cDNA got a UMI-containing oligo ligated at its 3' end. An equimolar mix of RC1.1 and RC1.2 primed the beta chain across TRBC1 and TRBC2. MiXCR was run by TCRdb on the UMI-ligation and nested PCR reads, yielding one entry per CDR3 protein. The repertoire holds approximately 50,000 distinct CDR3 sequences, around 10% seen once, with less than 11% in the top ten. The receptor comes from a human donor. The chain recombines TRBV6-5 with TRBJ2-3; 10 bases fit TRBD2. The sequenced material came from PBMCs spiked with cells of the T cell clone KT2. This CDR3 is CASSYSIPELGTSEDTQYF. CDR3 nucleotide sequence: TGTGCCAGCAGTTACTCGATCCCCGAATTGGGGACTAGCGAGGATACGCAGTATTTT.